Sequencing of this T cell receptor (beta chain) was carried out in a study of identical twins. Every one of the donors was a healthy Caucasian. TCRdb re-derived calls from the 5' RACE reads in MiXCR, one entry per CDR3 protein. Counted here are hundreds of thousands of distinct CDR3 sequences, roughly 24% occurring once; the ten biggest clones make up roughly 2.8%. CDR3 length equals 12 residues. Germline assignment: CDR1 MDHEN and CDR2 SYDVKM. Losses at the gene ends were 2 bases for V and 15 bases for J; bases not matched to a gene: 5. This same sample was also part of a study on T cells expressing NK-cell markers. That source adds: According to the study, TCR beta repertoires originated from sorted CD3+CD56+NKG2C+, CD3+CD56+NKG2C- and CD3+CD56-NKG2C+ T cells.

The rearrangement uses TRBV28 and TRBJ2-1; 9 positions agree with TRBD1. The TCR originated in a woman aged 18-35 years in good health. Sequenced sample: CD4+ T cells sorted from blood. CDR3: CASSLRPGQGFF. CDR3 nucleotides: TGTGCCAGCAGTTTACGTCCGGGACAGGGGTTCTTC.